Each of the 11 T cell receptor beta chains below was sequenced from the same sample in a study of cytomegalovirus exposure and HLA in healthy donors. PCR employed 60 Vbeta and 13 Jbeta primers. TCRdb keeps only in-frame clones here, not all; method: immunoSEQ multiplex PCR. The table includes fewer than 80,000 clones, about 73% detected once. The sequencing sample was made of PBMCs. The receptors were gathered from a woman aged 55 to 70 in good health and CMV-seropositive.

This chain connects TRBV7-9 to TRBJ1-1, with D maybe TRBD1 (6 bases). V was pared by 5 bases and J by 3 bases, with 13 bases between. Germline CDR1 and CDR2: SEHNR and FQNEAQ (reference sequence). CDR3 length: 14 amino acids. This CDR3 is CASSRKQGYTEAFF. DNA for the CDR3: TGTGCCAGCAGCCGAAAACAGGGATACACTGAAGCTTTCTTT.

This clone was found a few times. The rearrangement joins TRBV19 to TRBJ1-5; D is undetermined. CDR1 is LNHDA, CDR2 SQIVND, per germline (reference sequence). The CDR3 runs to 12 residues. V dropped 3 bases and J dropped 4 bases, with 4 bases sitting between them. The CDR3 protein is CASSIRNQPQHF. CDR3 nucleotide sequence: TGTGCCAGTAGTATCCGGAATCAGCCCCAGCATTTT. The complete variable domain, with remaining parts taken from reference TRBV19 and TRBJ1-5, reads DGGITQSPKYLFRKEGQNVTLSCEQNLNHDAMYWYRQDPGQGLRLIYYSQIVNDFQKGDIAEGYSVSREKKESFPLTVTSAQKNPTAFYLCASSIRNQPQHFGDGTRLSIL.

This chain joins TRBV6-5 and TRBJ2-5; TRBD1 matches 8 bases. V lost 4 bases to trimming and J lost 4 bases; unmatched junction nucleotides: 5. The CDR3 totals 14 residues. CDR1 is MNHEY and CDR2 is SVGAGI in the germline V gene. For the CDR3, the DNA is TGTGCCAGCAGTTCCTGGACAGGGAGAGAGACCCAGTACTTC. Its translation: CASSSWTGRETQYF.

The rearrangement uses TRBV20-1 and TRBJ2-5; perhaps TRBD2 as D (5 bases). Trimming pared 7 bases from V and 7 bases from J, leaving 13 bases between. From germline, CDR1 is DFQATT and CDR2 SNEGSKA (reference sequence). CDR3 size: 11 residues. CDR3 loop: CSVGVFGTQYF. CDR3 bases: TGCAGTGTCGGGGTGTTCGGGACCCAGTACTTC.

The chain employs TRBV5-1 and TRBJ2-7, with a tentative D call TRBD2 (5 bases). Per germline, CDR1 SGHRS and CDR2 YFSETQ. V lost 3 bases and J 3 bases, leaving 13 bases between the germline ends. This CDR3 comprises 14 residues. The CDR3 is CASSSSTRGYEQYF. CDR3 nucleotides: TGCGCCAGCAGCTCTTCTACCCGGGGCTACGAGCAGTACTTC.

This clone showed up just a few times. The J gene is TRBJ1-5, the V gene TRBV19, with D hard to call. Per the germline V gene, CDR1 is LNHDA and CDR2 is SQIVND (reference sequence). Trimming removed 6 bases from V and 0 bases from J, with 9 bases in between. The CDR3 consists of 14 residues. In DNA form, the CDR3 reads TGTGCCAGTAGAACCGACATTAGCAATCAGCCCCAGCATTTT. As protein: CASRTDISNQPQHF.

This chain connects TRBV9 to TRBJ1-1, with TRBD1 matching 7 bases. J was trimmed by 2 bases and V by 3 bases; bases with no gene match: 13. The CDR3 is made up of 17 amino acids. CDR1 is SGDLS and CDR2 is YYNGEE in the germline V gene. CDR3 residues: CASSDSDRTLENTEAFF. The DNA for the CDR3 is TGTGCCAGCAGCGACTCGGACAGGACTCTAGAAAACACTGAAGCTTTCTTT.

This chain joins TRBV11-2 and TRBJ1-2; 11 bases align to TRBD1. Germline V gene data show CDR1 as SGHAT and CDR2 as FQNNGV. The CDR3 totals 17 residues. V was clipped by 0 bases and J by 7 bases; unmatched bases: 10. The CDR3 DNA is TGTGCCAGCAGCTTAGATCCCCTCGGGACAGGGGGAAGTGGCTACACCTTC. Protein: CASSLDPLGTGGSGYTF. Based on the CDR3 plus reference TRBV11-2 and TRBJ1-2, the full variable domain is EAGVAQSPRYKIIEKRQSVAFWCNPISGHATLYWYQQILGQGPKLLIQFQNNGVVDDSQLPKDRFSAERLKGVDSTLKIQPAKLEDSAVYLCASSLDPLGTGGSGYTFGSGTRLTVV.

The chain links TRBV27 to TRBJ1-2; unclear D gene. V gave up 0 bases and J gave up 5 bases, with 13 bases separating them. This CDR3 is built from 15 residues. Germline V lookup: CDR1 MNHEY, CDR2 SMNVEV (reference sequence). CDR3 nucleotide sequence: TGTGCCAGCAGTTTATCGGTCGGGGTGGGGTATGGCTACACCTTC. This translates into CASSLSVGVGYGYTF.

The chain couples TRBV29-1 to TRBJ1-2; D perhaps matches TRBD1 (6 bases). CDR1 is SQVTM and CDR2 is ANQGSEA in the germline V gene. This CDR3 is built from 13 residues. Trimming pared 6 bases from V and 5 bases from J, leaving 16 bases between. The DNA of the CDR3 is TGCAGCGTCAAGACAGGATGGAATTATGGCTACACCTTC. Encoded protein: CSVKTGWNYGYTF.

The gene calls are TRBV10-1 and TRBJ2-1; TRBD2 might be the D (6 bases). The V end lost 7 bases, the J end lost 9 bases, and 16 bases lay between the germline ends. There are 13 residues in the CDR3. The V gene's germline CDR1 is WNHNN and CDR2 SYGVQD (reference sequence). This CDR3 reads CASTSGESGEQFF. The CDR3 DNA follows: TGCGCCAGCACTTCGGGGGAGTCTGGTGAGCAGTTCTTC.